Listed below are T cell receptor beta chains from one sample, sequenced in a study of shared clonotypes between healthy human individuals. Profiled with immunoSEQ multiplex PCR; TCRdb holds only in-frame clones, not every one. The sample comprises about 1.1 million clones, approximately 75% of which are singletons, and approximately 0.95% rests with the top ten. The specimen was memory CD4+ T cells from PBMCs. Source of these receptors: a man younger than 35 in good health. Some clones in this sample may be carry-over from other donors' samples. CDR3s include the opening cysteine and the closing phenylalanine or tryptophan. Each record gives: clone size, V gene, D gene, CDR3 protein. The D gene is left open where the match is weak. The size field is filled for only some rows; it gives once, few, many or a size class.

>.|TRBV30|.
CVWSVGGGYTF
>.|TRBV5-1|.
CASSLSGDTEAFF
>.|TRBV28|TRBD1
CASSFMRDRTNEKLFF
>.|TRBV29-1|.
CSAGRGQEETQYF
>.|TRBV28|.
CASSLVGAETQYF
>few|TRBV27|.
CASSFGGGYGYTF
>many|TRBV11-2|.
CASSQGVGVAYEQYF
>.|TRBV2|.
CASSSGQPNTEAFF
>.|TRBV18|TRBD1
CASSPGTGAYEQYF
>once|TRBV28|.
CASFTGPPDYTEAFF
>.|TRBV27|.
CASSPQGTDTQYF
>.|TRBV5-1|.
CASSLGGSRTQETQYF
>once|TRBV7-9|TRBD1
CASSLGSGTGNNQPQHF
>.|TRBV29-1|.
CSVELRAKNIQYF
>.|TRBV4-2|.
CASSPRYHAKNIQYF
>.|TRBV28|TRBD1
CASSQSGTGKEGYTF
>.|TRBV7-9|TRBD2
CASSLQRELGETQYF
>.|TRBV18|.
CASSPRGGANIGEKLFF
>once|TRBV29-1|.
CSATRQDTEAFF
>.|TRBV2|TRBD1
CASSDGTGGETQYF
>.|TRBV27|.
CASSTDMTYGYTF
>.|TRBV11-3|TRBD1
CASSAPGQGSDTQYF
>.|TRBV7-3|.
CASSSRGNEQFF
>.|TRBV7-2|.
CASSLQRREQFF
>once|TRBV6-1|.
CASSEAHREYEQFF
>.|TRBV5-1|.
CASSLVAALYEQYF
>.|TRBV4-2|TRBD2
CASSHSGTSGPGELFF
>many|TRBV28|TRBD1
CASRPRGRIYEQYF
>.|TRBV5-5|TRBD1
CASSEGTGALSQHF
>.|TRBV5-6|TRBD2
CASSLVAGAGGELFF
>.|TRBV11-1|.
CASSLGVRQPQHF
>.|TRBV21-1|.
CAIPLNEQFF
>.|TRBV9|.
CASSGGSGTQGSPLHF
>.|TRBV7-3|TRBD2
CASSRSGNSYNEQFF
>.|TRBV27|.
CASSPTFVRETQYF
>.|TRBV9|TRBD2
CASSVTAGDFYEQYF
>few|TRBV5-1|.
CASSLGASESNEQFF
>.|TRBV28|.
CASMGSRGYTDTQYF
>once|TRBV7-9|.
CASSLGVLADTQYF
>.|TRBV28|TRBD1
CASSRGTGGSLETQYF
>.|TRBV5-1|TRBD2
CASSFPSNVGGRYNEQFF
>.|TRBV7-2|.
CASSLARGPRNGYTF
>.|TRBV4-3|TRBD2
CASSQPGSGRSGELFF
>.|TRBV5-1|.
CASSPVGTSSYEQYF
>.|TRBV19|.
CASTVGYQMVRNQPQHF
>.|TRBV5-1|.
CASSFGAVGYNEQFF
>.|TRBV7-2|.
CASSWDGNYGYTF
>few|TRBV30|TRBD1
CAYGGRGETEAFF
>.|TRBV29-1|.
CSANLGGTEAFF
>.|TRBV2|TRBD1
CASDSTGGSEKLFF